This T cell receptor (beta chain) was found in a study of blood T cell repertoires in COVID-19. The CDR3 runs to 16 residues. Germline lookup yields CDR1 SGHRS and CDR2 YFSETQ. Trimming removed 0 bases from V and 4 bases from J, with 11 bases in between. Profiled with immunoSEQ multiplex PCR; TCRdb holds only in-frame clones, not every one. This table holds about 380,000 clones, 88% found once. This receptor was obtained from a woman younger than 30 who had recovered from COVID-19. Sequenced: PBMCs or T cells enriched from blood (not recorded which). The chain is built from TRBV5-1 and TRBJ1-6; D not certain. CDR3 in amino acids: CASSLGAPGYNSPLHF. CDR3 bases: TGCGCCAGCAGCTTGGGGGCCCCGGGATATAATTCACCCCTCCACTTT.